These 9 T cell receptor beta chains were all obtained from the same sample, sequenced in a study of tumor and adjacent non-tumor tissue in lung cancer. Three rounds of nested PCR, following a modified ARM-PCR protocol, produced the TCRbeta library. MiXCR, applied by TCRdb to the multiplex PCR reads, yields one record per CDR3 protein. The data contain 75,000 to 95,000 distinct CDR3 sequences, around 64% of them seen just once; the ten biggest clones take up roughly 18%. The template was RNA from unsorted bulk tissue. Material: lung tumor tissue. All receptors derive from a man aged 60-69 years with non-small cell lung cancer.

The CDR3 DNA follows: TGTGCCAGCAGCCTTAACGTCGGGGGACGGGGCACAGATACGCAGTATTTT. Translating gives CASSLNVGGRGTDTQYF. This chain uses TRBV11-2 with TRBJ2-3; possibly TRBD2 for D (6 bases). V lost 5 bases and J lost 1, with 19 bases in between. The CDR3 extends over 17 amino acids. Per the germline V gene, CDR1 is SGHAT and CDR2 is FQNNGV.

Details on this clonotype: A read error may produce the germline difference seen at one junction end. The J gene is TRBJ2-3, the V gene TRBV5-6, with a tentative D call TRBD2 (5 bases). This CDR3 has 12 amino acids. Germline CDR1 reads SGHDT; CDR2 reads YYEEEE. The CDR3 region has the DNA TGTGCAAGCAGCTTGGAGGCCGGAGTGCAGTATTTT. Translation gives CASSLEAGVQYF.

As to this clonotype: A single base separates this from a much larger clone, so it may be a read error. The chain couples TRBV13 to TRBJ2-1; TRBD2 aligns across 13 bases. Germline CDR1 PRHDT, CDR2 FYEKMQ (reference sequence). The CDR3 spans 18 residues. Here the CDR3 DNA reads TGTGCCAACAGCGAGGGACTAGCGGGGACGTTCTCCTACAATGAGCAGTTCTTC. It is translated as CANSEGLAGTFSYNEQFF.

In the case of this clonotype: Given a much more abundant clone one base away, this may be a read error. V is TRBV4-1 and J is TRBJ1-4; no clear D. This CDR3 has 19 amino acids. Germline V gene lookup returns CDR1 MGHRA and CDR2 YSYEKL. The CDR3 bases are TGCGCCAGCAGCCAAGACAGTCTCCTCTCCCCCCCGACTAATGAAGAACTGTTTTTT. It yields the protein CASSQDSLLSPPTNEELFF.

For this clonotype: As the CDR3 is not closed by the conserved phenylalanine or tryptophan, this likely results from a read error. The CDR3 loop reads CSAGGGGYTEAFS. CDR3 in DNA: TGCAGCGCCGGGGGCGGTGGCTACACTGAAGCTTTCTCT. The V and J genes are TRBV29-1 and TRBJ1-1, with D maybe TRBD1 (6 bases). V lost 7 bases to trimming and J lost 3 bases, with 15 bases between them. The CDR3 is 13 amino acids. Per germline, CDR1 SQVTM and CDR2 ANQGSEA.

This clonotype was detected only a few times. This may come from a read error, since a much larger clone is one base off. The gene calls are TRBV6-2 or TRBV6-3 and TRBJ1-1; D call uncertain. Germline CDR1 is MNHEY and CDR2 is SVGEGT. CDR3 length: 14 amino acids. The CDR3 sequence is CASSGAHMNTEASF. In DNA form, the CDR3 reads TGTGCCAGCAGCGGAGCACACATGAACACTGAAGCTTCCTTT.

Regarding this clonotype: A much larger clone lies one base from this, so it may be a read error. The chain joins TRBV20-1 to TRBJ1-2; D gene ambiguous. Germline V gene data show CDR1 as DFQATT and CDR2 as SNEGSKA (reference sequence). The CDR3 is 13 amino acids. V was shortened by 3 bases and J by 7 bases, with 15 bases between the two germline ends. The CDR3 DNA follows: TGCAGTGCTAGGGTGGGTTCCCCTCCTGGCTACACCTTC. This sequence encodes CSARVGSPPGYTF.

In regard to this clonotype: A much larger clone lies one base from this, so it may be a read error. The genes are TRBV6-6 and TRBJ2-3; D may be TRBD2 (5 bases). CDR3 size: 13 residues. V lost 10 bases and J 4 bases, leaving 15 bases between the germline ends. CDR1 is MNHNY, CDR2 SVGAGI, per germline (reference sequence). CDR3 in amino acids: CATLDGSADTQYF. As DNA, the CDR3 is TGTGCCACCCTAGATGGGAGCGCAGATACGCAGTATTTT.

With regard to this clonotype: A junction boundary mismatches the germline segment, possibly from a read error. The CDR3 sequence: CNVVGGRDSTDMQYF. The CDR3 DNA reads TGCAACGTTGTTGGCGGCCGGGATAGCACAGATATGCAGTATTTT. The chain couples TRBV29-1 to TRBJ2-3; D might be TRBD2 (5 bases). The CDR3 sequence is 15 residues long. Germline CDR1 SQVTM, CDR2 ANQGSEA.